This TCR beta chain appears in the sequencing data of a study of blood T cell repertoires in COVID-19. Overall study: Material from acute and convalescent COVID-19 was sourced from the United States, Italy and Spain. PBMCs, B-cell-depleted T cells, or T cells were the source of the cDNA or gDNA that made up the material.

The CDR3 is 12 amino acids. Germline V gene lookup returns CDR1 SGHRS and CDR2 YFSETQ. Per the authors' pipeline: The authors estimated nucleated cell counts from reference gene primer amplification. Here immunoSEQ multiplex PCR was the method, and the copy in TCRdb shows in-frame clones only, minus some. V, J and clone size reflect that table, while D and trimming were determined from the DNA. The sample has about 280,000 clones; roughly 87% are singletons. This clone was seen only once. The junction differs from germline at one of its ends, possibly a read error. The J gene is TRBJ2-1, the V gene TRBV5-1; D is possibly TRBD2 (5 bases). The receptor was isolated from a human donor in a cohort sampled during active COVID-19. Sequences were obtained from peripheral blood. CDR3 nucleotide sequence: TGCGCCAGCAGCCCGGACTCCTGGGGTCTCATCTTC. Translated: CASSPDSWGLIF.